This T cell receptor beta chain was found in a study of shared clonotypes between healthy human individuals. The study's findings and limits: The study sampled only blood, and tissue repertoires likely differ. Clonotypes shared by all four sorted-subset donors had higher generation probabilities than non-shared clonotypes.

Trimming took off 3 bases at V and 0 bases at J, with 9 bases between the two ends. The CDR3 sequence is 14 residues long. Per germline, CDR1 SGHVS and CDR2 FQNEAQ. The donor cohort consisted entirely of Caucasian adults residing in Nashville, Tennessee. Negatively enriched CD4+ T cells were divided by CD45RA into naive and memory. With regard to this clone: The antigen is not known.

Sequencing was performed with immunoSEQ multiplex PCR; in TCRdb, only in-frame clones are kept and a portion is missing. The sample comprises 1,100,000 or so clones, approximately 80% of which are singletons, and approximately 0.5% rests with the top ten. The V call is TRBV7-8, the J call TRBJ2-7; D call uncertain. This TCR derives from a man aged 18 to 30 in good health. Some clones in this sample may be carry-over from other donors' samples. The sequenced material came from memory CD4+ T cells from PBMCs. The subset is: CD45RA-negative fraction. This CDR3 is CASSLQAVSYEQYF. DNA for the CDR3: TGTGCCAGCAGCTTGCAGGCCGTCTCCTACGAGCAGTACTTC.